This T cell receptor beta chain was recorded in a study of cytomegalovirus exposure and HLA in healthy donors. Notes on the study in general: Listed as cytomegalovirus-associated were 170 or so TCR beta chains. The productive fraction for most TCR beta V segments was about 87% or about 30% in an earlier analysis. The classifier reportedly diagnosed cytomegalovirus status with high specificity and sensitivity.

Worth noting for this clone: The antigen is undetermined.

Germline V lookup: CDR1 LNHDA, CDR2 SQIVND (reference sequence). This CDR3 is 12 amino acids long. With 4 bases removed from V and 6 bases from J, the gap between germline ends came to 10 bases. PCR was performed using 60 Vbeta and 13 Jbeta primers. The repertoire was sequenced with immunoSEQ multiplex PCR; TCRdb's copy has only in-frame clones and lacks some. This table has 40,000 or so clones, roughly 60% appearing once. Specimen: PBMCs. The chain joins TRBV19 to TRBJ2-7, with D possibly matching TRBD2 (5 bases). This receptor was identified in a human donor in good health. The CDR3 loop is CASSRESGEQYF. The CDR3 coding sequence is TGTGCCAGTAGTAGGGAGTCCGGCGAGCAGTACTTC.